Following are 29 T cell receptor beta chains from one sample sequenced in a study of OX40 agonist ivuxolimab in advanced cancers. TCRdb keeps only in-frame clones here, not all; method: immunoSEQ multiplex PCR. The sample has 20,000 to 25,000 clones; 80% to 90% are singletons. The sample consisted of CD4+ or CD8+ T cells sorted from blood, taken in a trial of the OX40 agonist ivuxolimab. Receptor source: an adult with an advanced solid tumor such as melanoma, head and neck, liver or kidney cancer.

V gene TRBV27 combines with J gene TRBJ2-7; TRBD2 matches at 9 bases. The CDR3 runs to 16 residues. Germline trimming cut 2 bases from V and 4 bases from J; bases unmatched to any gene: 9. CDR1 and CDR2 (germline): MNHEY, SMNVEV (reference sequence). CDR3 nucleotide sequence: TGTGCCAGCAGTTTAGGGGGGGGTAGCGGGAGATACGAGCAGTACTTC. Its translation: CASSLGGGSGRYEQYF.

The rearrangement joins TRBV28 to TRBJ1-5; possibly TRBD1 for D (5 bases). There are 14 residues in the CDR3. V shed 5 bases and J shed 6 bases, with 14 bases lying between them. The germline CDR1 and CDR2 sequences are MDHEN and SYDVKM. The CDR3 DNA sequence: TGTGCCAGCAGTCCCGCCAGGGAGGCTCAGCCCCAGCATTTT. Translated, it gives CASSPAREAQPQHF. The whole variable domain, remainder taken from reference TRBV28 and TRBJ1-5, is DVKVTQSSRYLVKRTGEKVFLECVQDMDHENMFWYRQDPGLGLRLIYFSYDVKMKEKGDIPEGYSVSREKKERFSLILESASTNQTSMYLCASSPAREAQPQHFGDGTRLSIL.

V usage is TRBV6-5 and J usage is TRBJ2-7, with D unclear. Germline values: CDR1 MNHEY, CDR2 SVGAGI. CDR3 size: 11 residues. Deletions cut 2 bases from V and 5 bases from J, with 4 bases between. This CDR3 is CASSYGDEQYF. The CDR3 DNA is TGTGCCAGCAGTTACGGGGACGAGCAGTACTTC.

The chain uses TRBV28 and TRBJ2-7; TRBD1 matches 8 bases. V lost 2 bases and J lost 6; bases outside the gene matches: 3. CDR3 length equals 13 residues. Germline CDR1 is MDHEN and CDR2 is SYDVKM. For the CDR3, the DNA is TGTGCCAGCAGTTTAGGACAGGGCACCGAGCAGTACTTC. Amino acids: CASSLGQGTEQYF. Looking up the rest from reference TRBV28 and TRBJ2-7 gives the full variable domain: DVKVTQSSRYLVKRTGEKVFLECVQDMDHENMFWYRQDPGLGLRLIYFSYDVKMKEKGDIPEGYSVSREKKERFSLILESASTNQTSMYLCASSLGQGTEQYFGPGTRLTVT.

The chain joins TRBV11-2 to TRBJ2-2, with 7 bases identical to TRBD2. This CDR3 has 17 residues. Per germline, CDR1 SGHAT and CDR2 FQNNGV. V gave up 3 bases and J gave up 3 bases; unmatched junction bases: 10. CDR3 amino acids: CASSFMHGGVDTGELFF. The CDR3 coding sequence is TGTGCCAGCAGCTTCATGCATGGGGGGGTCGACACCGGGGAGCTGTTTTTT. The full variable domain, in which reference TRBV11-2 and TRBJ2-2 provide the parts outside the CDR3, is EAGVAQSPRYKIIEKRQSVAFWCNPISGHATLYWYQQILGQGPKLLIQFQNNGVVDDSQLPKDRFSAERLKGVDSTLKIQPAKLEDSAVYLCASSFMHGGVDTGELFFGEGSRLTVL.

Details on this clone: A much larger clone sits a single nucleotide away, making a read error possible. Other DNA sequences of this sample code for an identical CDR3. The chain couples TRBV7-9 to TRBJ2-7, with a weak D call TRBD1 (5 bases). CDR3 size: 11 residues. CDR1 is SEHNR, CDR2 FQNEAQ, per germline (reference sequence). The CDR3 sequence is CASSLWGEQYF. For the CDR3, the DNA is TGTGCCAGCAGCTTGTGGGGCGAGCAGTATTTC.

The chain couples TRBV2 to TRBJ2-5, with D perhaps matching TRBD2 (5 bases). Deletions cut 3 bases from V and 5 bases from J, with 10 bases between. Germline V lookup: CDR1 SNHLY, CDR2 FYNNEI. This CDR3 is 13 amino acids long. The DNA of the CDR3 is TGTGCCAGCAGTGACCCGGGGTTTGAGACCCAGTACTTC. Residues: CASSDPGFETQYF.

The CDR3 DNA reads as TGTGCCAGCAGTTTGGGACAGGGGGCGGGCTACACCTTC. This translates into CASSLGQGAGYTF. The chain is built from TRBV27 and TRBJ1-2, with 12 bases identical to TRBD1. CDR3 length equals 13 residues. Unmatched junction bases numbered 1, after V lost 3 bases and J lost 8 bases. Germline loops: CDR1 MNHEY, CDR2 SMNVEV (reference sequence).

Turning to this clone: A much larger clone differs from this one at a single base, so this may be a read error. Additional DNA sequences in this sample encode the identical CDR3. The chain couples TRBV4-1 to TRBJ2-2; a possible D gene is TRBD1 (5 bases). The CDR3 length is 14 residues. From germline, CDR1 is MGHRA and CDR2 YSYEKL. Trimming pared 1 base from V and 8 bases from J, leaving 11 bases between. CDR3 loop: CASSQGTPTGELFF. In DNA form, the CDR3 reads TGCGCCAGCAGCCAAGGGACACCCACTGGGGAGCTGTTTTTT.

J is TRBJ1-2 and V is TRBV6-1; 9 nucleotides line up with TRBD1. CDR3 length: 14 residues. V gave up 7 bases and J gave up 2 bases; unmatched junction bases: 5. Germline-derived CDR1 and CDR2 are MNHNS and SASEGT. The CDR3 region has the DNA TGTGCCAGCACCTACAGGGGGCCCAACTATGGCTACACCTTC. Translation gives CASTYRGPNYGYTF.

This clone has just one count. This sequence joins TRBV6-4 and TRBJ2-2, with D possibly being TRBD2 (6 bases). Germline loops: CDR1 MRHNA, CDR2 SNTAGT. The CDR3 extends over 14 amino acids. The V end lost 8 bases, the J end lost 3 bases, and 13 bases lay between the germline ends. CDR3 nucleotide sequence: TGTGCCAGCGCCCCGGGAGTCGACACCGGGGAGCTGTTTTTT. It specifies CASAPGVDTGELFF.

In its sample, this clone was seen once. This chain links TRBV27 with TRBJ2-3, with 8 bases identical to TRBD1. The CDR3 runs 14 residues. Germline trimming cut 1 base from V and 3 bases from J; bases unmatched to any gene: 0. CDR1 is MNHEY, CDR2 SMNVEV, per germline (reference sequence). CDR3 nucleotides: TGTGCCAGCAGTTTATACAGGGGGACAGATACGCAGTATTTT. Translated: CASSLYRGTDTQYF.

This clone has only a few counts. As DNA, the CDR3 is TGTGCCAGCAGTTTATCGAGGGCGGGGAGAGTTAACTATGGCTACACCTTC. Its protein product is CASSLSRAGRVNYGYTF. V is TRBV27 and J is TRBJ1-2; D is undetermined. Per the germline V gene, CDR1 is MNHEY and CDR2 is SMNVEV (reference sequence). The CDR3 totals 17 residues. With 0 bases removed from V and 1 base from J, the gap between germline ends came to 15 bases.

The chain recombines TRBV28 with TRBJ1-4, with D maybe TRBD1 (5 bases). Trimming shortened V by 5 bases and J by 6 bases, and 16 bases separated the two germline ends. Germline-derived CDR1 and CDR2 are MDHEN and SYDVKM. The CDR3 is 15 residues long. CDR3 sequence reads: CASSPFGGTYEKLFF. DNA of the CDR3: TGTGCCAGCAGTCCCTTCGGGGGTACCTATGAAAAACTGTTTTTT.

The CDR3 DNA sequence: TGTGCCAGCAGTTTATTGACTAGCAGGGGGCAAGAGACCCAGTACTTC. Protein: CASSLLTSRGQETQYF. The V and J genes are TRBV27 and TRBJ2-5; TRBD1 or TRBD2 may be the D gene (7 bases each). Germline CDR1 MNHEY, CDR2 SMNVEV (reference sequence). Trimming stripped 1 base from V and 2 bases from J, with 14 bases between. This CDR3 is built from 16 residues.

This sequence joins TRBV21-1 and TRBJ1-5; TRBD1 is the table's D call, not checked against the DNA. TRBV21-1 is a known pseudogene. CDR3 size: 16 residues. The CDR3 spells CASSKFGDRGFQPQHF. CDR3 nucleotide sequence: TGTGCCAGCAGCAAATTCGGGGACAGGGGGTTTCAGCCCCAGCATTTT.

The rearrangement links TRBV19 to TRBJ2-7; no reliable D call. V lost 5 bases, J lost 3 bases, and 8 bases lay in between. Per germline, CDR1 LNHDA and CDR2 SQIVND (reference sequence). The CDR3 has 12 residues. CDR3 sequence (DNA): TGTGCCAGTAGTGCAGGCCTCTACGAGCAGTACTTC. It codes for CASSAGLYEQYF.

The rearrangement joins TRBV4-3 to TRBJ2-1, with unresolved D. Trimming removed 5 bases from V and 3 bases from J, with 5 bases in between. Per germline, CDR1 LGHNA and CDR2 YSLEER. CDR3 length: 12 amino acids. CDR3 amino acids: CASSRDYNEQFF. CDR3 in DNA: TGCGCCAGCAGCAGAGACTACAATGAGCAGTTCTTC.

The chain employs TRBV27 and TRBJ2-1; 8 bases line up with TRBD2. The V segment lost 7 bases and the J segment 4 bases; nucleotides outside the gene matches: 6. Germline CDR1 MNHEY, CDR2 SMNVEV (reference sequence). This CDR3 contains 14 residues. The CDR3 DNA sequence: TGTGCCAGCACGCCGGGACTAGAATACAATGAGCAGTTCTTC. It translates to CASTPGLEYNEQFF.

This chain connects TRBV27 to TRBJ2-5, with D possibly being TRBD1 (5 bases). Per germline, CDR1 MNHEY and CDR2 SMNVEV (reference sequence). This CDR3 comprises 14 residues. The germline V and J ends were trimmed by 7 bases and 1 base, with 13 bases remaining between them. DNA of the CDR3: TGTGCCAGCAAGGTAACAGGCTTCCAAGAGACCCAGTACTTC. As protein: CASKVTGFQETQYF.

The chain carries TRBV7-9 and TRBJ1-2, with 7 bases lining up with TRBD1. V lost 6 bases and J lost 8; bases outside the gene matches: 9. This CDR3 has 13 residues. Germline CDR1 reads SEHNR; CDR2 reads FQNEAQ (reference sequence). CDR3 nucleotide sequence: TGTGCCAGCAGTTCCGACAGGGCAGGCGGCTACACCTTC. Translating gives CASSSDRAGGYTF. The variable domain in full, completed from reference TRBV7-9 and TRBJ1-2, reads DTGVSQNPRHKITKRGQNVTFRCDPISEHNRLYWYRQTLGQGPEFLTYFQNEAQLEKSRLLSDRFSAERPKGSFSTLEIQRTEQGDSAMYLCASSSDRAGGYTFGSGTRLTVV.

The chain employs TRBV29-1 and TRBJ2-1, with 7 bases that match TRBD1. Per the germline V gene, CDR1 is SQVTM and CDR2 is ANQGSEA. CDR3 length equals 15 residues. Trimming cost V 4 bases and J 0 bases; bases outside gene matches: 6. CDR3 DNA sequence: TGCAGCGTTGCCCCGGGACAGAGCTCCTACAATGAGCAGTTCTTC. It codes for CSVAPGQSSYNEQFF.

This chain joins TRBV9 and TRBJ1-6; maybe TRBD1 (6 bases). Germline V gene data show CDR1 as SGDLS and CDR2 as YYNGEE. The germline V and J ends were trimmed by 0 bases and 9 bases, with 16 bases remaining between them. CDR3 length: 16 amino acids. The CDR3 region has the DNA TGTGCCAGCAGCGTAGGCCGTCACAGGGAGTTTTCACCCCTCCACTTT. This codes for CASSVGRHREFSPLHF. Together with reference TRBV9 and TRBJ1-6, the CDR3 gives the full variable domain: DSGVTQTPKHLITATGQRVTLRCSPRSGDLSVYWYQQSLDQGLQFLIQYYNGEERAKGNILERFSAQQFPDLHSELNLSSLELGDSALYFCASSVGRHREFSPLHFGNGTRLTVT.

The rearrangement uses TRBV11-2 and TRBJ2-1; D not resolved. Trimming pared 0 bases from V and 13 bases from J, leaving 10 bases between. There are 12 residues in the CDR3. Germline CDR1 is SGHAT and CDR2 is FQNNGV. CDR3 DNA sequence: TGTGCCAGCAGCTTAGACCCGGTCTTCCAGTTCTTC. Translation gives CASSLDPVFQFF. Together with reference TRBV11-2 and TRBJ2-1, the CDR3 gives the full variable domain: EAGVAQSPRYKIIEKRQSVAFWCNPISGHATLYWYQQILGQGPKLLIQFQNNGVVDDSQLPKDRFSAERLKGVDSTLKIQPAKLEDSAVYLCASSLDPVFQFFGPGTRLTVL.

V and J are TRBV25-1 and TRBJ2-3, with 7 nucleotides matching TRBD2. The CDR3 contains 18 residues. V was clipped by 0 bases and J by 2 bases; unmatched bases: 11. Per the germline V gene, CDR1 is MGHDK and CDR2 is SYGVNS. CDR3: CASSEYFRGRDPTDTQYF. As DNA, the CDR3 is TGTGCCAGCAGTGAATATTTTCGGGGGAGGGACCCCACAGATACGCAGTATTTT.

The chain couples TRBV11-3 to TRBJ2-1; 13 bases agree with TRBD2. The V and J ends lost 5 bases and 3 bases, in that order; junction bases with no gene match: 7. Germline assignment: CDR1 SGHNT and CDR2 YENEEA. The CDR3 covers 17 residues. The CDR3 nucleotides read TGTGCCAGCAGCCTTGGGACTAGCGGGAACGTCTACAATGAGCAGTTCTTC. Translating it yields CASSLGTSGNVYNEQFF.

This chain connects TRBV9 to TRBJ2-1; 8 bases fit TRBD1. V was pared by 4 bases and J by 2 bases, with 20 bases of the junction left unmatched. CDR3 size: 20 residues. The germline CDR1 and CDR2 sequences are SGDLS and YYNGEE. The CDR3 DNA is TGTGCCAGCAGCACCCAACAGGGGGAGAGGGTTTTGCAGGCCTACAATGAGCAGTTCTTC. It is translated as CASSTQQGERVLQAYNEQFF.

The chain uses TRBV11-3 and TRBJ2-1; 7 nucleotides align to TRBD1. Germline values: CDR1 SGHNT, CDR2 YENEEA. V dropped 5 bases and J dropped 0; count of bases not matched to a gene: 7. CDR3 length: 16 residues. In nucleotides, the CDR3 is TGTGCCAGCAGCACCCTACAGGGGCGCTCCTACAATGAGCAGTTCTTC. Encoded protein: CASSTLQGRSYNEQFF.

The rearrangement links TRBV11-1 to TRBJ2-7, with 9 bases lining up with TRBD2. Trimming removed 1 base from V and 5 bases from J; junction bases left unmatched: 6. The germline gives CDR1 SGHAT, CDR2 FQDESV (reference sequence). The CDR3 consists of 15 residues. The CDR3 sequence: CASSLGGRAVDEQYF. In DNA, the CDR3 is TGTGCCAGCAGCTTAGGCGGGAGGGCTGTCGACGAGCAGTACTTC.